The 3 T cell receptor beta chains reported below all come from one sample, sequenced in a study of T-cell reconstitution after alpha-beta-depleted transplantation in children. Unique molecular identifiers were incorporated into the prepared TCRbeta library. Each CDR3 protein is one row after TCRdb ran MiXCR on the PCR reads. The sample records 300,000 or so distinct CDR3 sequences, 23% being singletons. The sequencing used PBMCs, mostly from graft donor cells, collected 180 days after TCRalphabeta/CD19-depleted stem cell transplant. All receptors derive from a male patient aged 10 to 17 who had a stem cell transplant for acute lymphoblastic leukemia, so the T cells may come from the graft donor.

This clonotype was observed a handful of times. The rearrangement joins TRBV7-9 to TRBJ2-5, with TRBD1 as a possible D gene (5 bases). This CDR3 spans 13 amino acids. V was trimmed by 10 bases and J by 5 bases, leaving 17 bases between them. The germline V gene encodes CDR1 SEHNR and CDR2 FQNEAQ (reference sequence). CDR3 sequence: CATSWGGEETQYF. CDR3 in DNA: TGTGCCACTTCTTGGGGCGGCGAGGAGACCCAGTACTTC.

This clonotype has more than one count but fewer than ten. The chain recombines TRBV5-1 with TRBJ1-2; no definite D call. Per the germline V gene, CDR1 is SGHRS and CDR2 is YFSETQ. The CDR3 has 13 amino acids. V was cut by 0 bases and J by 3 bases, with 6 bases left in between. CDR3 sequence: CASSLEIDYGYTF. CDR3 in DNA: TGCGCCAGCAGCTTGGAAATCGACTATGGCTACACCTTC.

This clonotype has only one observation. V usage is TRBV7-8 and J usage is TRBJ2-7, with D perhaps matching TRBD1 or TRBD2 (5 bases each). The V and J ends lost 4 bases and 0 bases respectively, with 19 bases between them. Germline V lookup: CDR1 SGHVS, CDR2 FQNEAQ. The CDR3 has 17 amino acids. The CDR3 loop is CASSYSYRSEGSYEQYF. For the CDR3, the DNA is TGTGCCAGCAGCTACTCGTACAGGAGTGAGGGCTCCTACGAGCAGTACTTC.